The rows below give T cell receptor beta chains drawn from one sample of a study of response to subunit inactivated influenza vaccine. One entry per CDR3 protein, called by TCRdb with MiXCR from the RT-PCR reads. Of hundreds of thousands of distinct CDR3 sequences listed, roughly 14% are singletons. Sample: PBMCs from blood, taken 11 to 12 days after vaccination. These receptors came from a man aged 50 or older who received an inactivated influenza vaccine. CDR3s include the opening cysteine and the closing phenylalanine or tryptophan. The D gene is left open where the match is weak. Clone size is not always given. Where it is, it says once, few, many or a class for expanded clones.

.	.	TRBV6-2/TRBV6-3	TRBJ1-1	TGTGCCAGCAGTTACGCCTCGGACGGAGTAGACGAAGCTTTCTTT	CASSYASDGVDEAFF
TRBD2	few	TRBV5-1	TRBJ2-2	TGCGCCAGCAGCGGGAAGCGGGAGAGACCCACCGGGGAGCTGTTTTTT	CASSGKRERPTGELFF
.	few	TRBV10-3	TRBJ2-5	TGTGCCATCAGCAGACCACAAGAGACCCAGTACTTC	CAISRPQETQYF
TRBD1	few	TRBV12-3/TRBV12-4	TRBJ2-1	TGTGCCAGCAGTTTAGGGTTGCAGGGGGTCAATGAGCAGTTCTTC	CASSLGLQGVNEQFF
TRBD1	few	TRBV6-5	TRBJ2-7	TGTGCCAGCAGTTACTCCAGGACAGGGGGCCTTCGGGAGCAGTACTTC	CASSYSRTGGLREQYF
TRBD2	few	TRBV6-1	TRBJ2-1	TGTGCCAGCAGATCCGGACTAGCGGGGCTGTTTGAGCAGTTCTTC	CASRSGLAGLFEQFF
TRBD2	.	TRBV6-2/TRBV6-3	TRBJ2-2	TGTGCCAGCAGTCCCCCCGGGCTAGCGGGAGTCACCGGGGAGCTGTTTTTT	CASSPPGLAGVTGELFF
TRBD2	few	TRBV29-1	TRBJ2-5	TGCAGCGTTGACCGAGCGGGAGAGGAGACCCAGTACTTC	CSVDRAGEETQYF
TRBD2	.	TRBV3-1	TRBJ2-1	TGTGCCAGCAGCCAAGATTACAGCGGGAGGGCCGAGGGTGGGCAGTTCTTC	CASSQDYSGRAEGGQFF
TRBD2	.	TRBV30	TRBJ2-1	TGTGTCTGGAGTCCCACGGGACTAGCGAACAATGAGCAGTTCTTC	CVWSPTGLANNEQFF
.	many	TRBV12-3/TRBV12-4	TRBJ2-7	TGTGCCAGCAACCCTCAACACAGAGATTACGAGCAGTACTTC	CASNPQHRDYEQYF
TRBD1	.	TRBV5-1	TRBJ2-7	TGCGCCAGCAGCTTGGTTCCGGGACAGTTAGGACACGAGCAGTACTTC	CASSLVPGQLGHEQYF
.	many	TRBV20-1	TRBJ1-1	TGCAGTGCTACAGGGTGGGAGAAAACTGAAGCTTTCTTT	CSATGWEKTEAFF
.	.	TRBV2	TRBJ2-7	TGTGCCAGCCTTTACAATCCCTACGAGCAGTACTTC	CASLYNPYEQYF
TRBD2	.	TRBV28	TRBJ2-1	TGTGCCAGCACGGGAGCGGGATCGAGTGTTGAGCAGTTCTTC	CASTGAGSSVEQFF
TRBD2	.	TRBV9	TRBJ2-1	TGTGCCAGCAGCCCCGGACGGGCGGGAGGGCCGAGTGAGCAGTTCTTC	CASSPGRAGGPSEQFF
.	few	TRBV12-3/TRBV12-4	TRBJ1-2	TGTGCCAGCAGTTTAAAGGTGTGGACTAACTATGGCTACACCTTC	CASSLKVWTNYGYTF
TRBD1	many	TRBV6-5	TRBJ2-4	TGTGCCAGCAGTTATCGGGACAGGGTTAACATTCAGTACTTC	CASSYRDRVNIQYF
.	.	TRBV20-1	TRBJ1-3	TGCAGTGCTAGAGATCCGGCAGGCGACCCCTCTGGAAACACCATATATTTT	CSARDPAGDPSGNTIYF
TRBD2	.	TRBV6-1	TRBJ2-3	TGTGCCAGCACTCAACTAGCGGCGGTGGGGGATACGCAGTATTTT	CASTQLAAVGDTQYF
.	.	TRBV7-9	TRBJ2-7	TGTGCCAGCAGCTTACTGTTTACGGGAGTGAAAGCCTACGAGCAGTACTTC	CASSLLFTGVKAYEQYF
TRBD2	few	TRBV3-1	TRBJ2-1	TGTGCCAGCAGCCACCATCCCGGGACTAGCGGGAGCAATGAGCAGTTCTTC	CASSHHPGTSGSNEQFF
.	.	TRBV10-3	TRBJ1-5	TGTGCCATCAGTGTGGGGGGGGGTAATCAGCCCCAGCATTTT	CAISVGGGNQPQHF
TRBD1	.	TRBV5-5	TRBJ2-2	TGTGCCAGCAGCCCTCAAGGACAGGGGTTCACCGGGGAGCTGTTTTTT	CASSPQGQGFTGELFF
.	.	TRBV4-3	TRBJ2-5	TGCGCCAGCAGCCAATATGGGGCCCCGTACCAAGAGACCCAGTACTTC	CASSQYGAPYQETQYF
.	.	TRBV5-1	TRBJ2-7	TGCGCCAGCAGACGGAGGGAGGAAGGCGAGCAGTACTTC	CASRRREEGEQYF
.	.	TRBV7-2	TRBJ1-5	TGTGCCAGCAGTAGGGCGGGGCACCTCAATCAGCCCCAGCATTTT	CASSRAGHLNQPQHF
TRBD1	.	TRBV29-1	TRBJ2-2	TGCAGCGCACGCCGCCCGACAGGGTGGCACACCGGGGAGCTGTTTTTT	CSARRPTGWHTGELFF
TRBD2	.	TRBV20-1	TRBJ2-3	TGCAGTGCTAGAGACGGAACGGGACTAGCGGGGGGCTCCACGCAGTATTTT	CSARDGTGLAGGSTQYF
.	few	TRBV18	TRBJ1-2	TGTGCCAGCTCACCATCAACAGGGTTTAAGTATGGCTACACCTTC	CASSPSTGFKYGYTF
.	.	TRBV20-1	TRBJ1-4	TGCAGTGCCCGACACCTGGCCAGGGCCTGGAATGAAAAACTGTTTTTT	CSARHLARAWNEKLFF
.	.	TRBV24-1	TRBJ1-1	TGTGCCACCAGTGATAAGACAGGTTCCTACACTGAAGCTTTCTTT	CATSDKTGSYTEAFF
TRBD2	.	TRBV7-9	TRBJ2-3	TGTGCCAGCAGCCGGACTAGCGGGAGACGAGATACGCAGTATTTT	CASSRTSGRRDTQYF
TRBD2	once	TRBV7-2	TRBJ2-4	TGTGCCAGCAGCTTTGCGATGTCGATTAGCGGGGCAGCCAAAAACATTCAGTACTTC	CASSFAMSISGAAKNIQYF
TRBD2	.	TRBV28	TRBJ2-3	TGTGCCAGCAGTGTATCAGGACTAGCTTCCACAGATACGCAGTATTTT	CASSVSGLASTDTQYF
TRBD2	.	TRBV6-1	TRBJ2-5	TGTGCCAGCACTGTCGGGGGGGGAGGGGGAGAGACCCAGTACTTC	CASTVGGGGGETQYF
.	few	TRBV12-3/TRBV12-4	TRBJ2-3	TGTGCCAGCAGTTTAGGATCCTACACAGATACGCAGTATTTT	CASSLGSYTDTQYF
TRBD2	few	TRBV20-1	TRBJ2-3	TGCAGTGCGCCCGTAGCGGGAGCGAACACAGATACGCAGTATTTT	CSAPVAGANTDTQYF
.	many	TRBV20-1	TRBJ1-2	TGCAGTGCTAGAGTTGGGCAGGGGTATGGCTACACCTTC	CSARVGQGYGYTF
.	few	TRBV7-9	TRBJ2-1	TGTGCCAGCAGCTTCACGAACAATGAGCAGTTCTTC	CASSFTNNEQFF
.	.	TRBV27	TRBJ1-2	TGTGCCAGCAGTACCACTCGGGGCTATGGCTACACCTTC	CASSTTRGYGYTF
TRBD1	few	TRBV5-5	TRBJ1-1	TGTGCCACCTATATCGACAGGGGAAATTCTGAAGCTTTCTTT	CATYIDRGNSEAFF
TRBD2	many	TRBV7-8	TRBJ2-7	TGTGCCAGCAGCTATCCGACAGGGGCTCTAGCGGGAGGTAGGGCCTACGAGCAGTACTTC	CASSYPTGALAGGRAYEQYF
.	many	TRBV6-2/TRBV6-3	TRBJ2-1	TGTGCCAGCTCCCGGGCCTTAGAGACGGATGAGCAGTTCTTC	CASSRALETDEQFF
.	.	TRBV20-1	TRBJ2-7	TGCAGTGCTAGAGATAGGGTCCGGGAACGAATTAACGAGCAGTACTTC	CSARDRVRERINEQYF
.	few	TRBV29-1	TRBJ2-1	TGCAGCGTTGAAGCTTTGGAGGCAATAAATGAGCAGTTCTTC	CSVEALEAINEQFF
.	few	TRBV14	TRBJ2-3	TGTGCCAGCAGCCATGTAGGGATGGGCACAGATACGCAGTATTTT	CASSHVGMGTDTQYF
TRBD2	few	TRBV29-1	TRBJ2-7	TGCAGCGTTGACCCTAGCGGCACCTACGAGCAGTACTTC	CSVDPSGTYEQYF
.	.	TRBV11-2	TRBJ2-5	TGTGCCAGCAGCTTAGATATGGAGACCCAGTACTTC	CASSLDMETQYF
.	few	TRBV5-4	TRBJ2-5	TGTGCCAGCAGCGGCCTCCAAGAGACCCAGTACTTC	CASSGLQETQYF
TRBD2	many	TRBV7-7	TRBJ2-1	TGTGCCAGCAGCTTAAAAGATCTAGCGGAGTACAATGAGCAGTTCTTC	CASSLKDLAEYNEQFF
TRBD2	few	TRBV20-1	TRBJ2-7	TGCAGTGCTTGGACTAGCGGGTACTACGAGCAGTACTTC	CSAWTSGYYEQYF
.	few	TRBV4-3	TRBJ2-2	TGCGCCAGCAGCCAAGACCCCCCAGGGTCGATCACCGGGGAGCTGTTTTTT	CASSQDPPGSITGELFF